The rows below give T cell receptor beta chains drawn from one sample of a study of cytomegalovirus exposure and HLA in healthy donors. Data came from immunoSEQ multiplex PCR; TCRdb stores just in-frame clones and leaves some out. Of 150,000 to 200,000 clones listed, 60% to 85% are singletons. The sequenced sample was PBMCs. The source is a woman aged 30 to 39 in good health and CMV-seronegative. CDR3s leave out the opening cysteine and the closing phenylalanine or tryptophan. Only part of the rows carry a size: once, few, many, or a class if the clone is expanded.

V gene | clone size | CDR3 protein
TRBV30 | NA | AWEGGGSSYNEQF
TRBV5-5 | NA | ASSQGGTEAF
TRBV5-6 | NA | ASSVGRGSGANVLT
TRBV6-5 | NA | ASRGTSGGTQH
TRBV5-1 | NA | ASSLRGYEQY
TRBV13 | NA | ASSYDNNYGYT
TRBV18 | once | ASSPGQGMHNSPLH
TRBV5-1 | once | ASSPGTSLTDTQY
TRBV6-1 | NA | ASSFDGGSNSPLH
TRBV10-3 | NA | AISEAWRGDRDTQY
TRBV30 | once | AWSGTQKSEAF
TRBV7-3 | NA | ASSLRGGANTGELF
TRBV6-1 | once | ASRAASYNEQF
TRBV13 | NA | ASSLTGGLTNEKLF
TRBV5-1 | NA | ARDRVREKLF
TRBV6-1 | NA | ASSAAWRSYEQY
TRBV28 | few | ASRGGQVEKLF
TRBV18 | NA | ASSLIAGGPTDTQY
TRBV5-1 | few | ASSLETGGETQY
TRBV5-1 | NA | ASSLLVSADTQY
TRBV11-3 | NA | ASSLGARTEAF
TRBV19 | NA | ASSPGQGLAGNTIY
TRBV12-5 | NA | ASGLVRRLRETQY
TRBV27 | NA | ASSLERDTLTYEQY
TRBV6-5 | NA | ASSPARDYSYEQY
TRBV4-2 | NA | ASSQDTGGEQPQH
TRBV11-2 | NA | ASSPIGGATITEAF
TRBV2 | once | ASSNTGGESPLH
TRBV29-1 | few | SVPTGNTEAF
TRBV5-1 | few | ASTLGAMNTEAF
TRBV4-1 | NA | ASSQEGSSGQLRGYT
TRBV6-1 | NA | ASSETGGVTEAF
TRBV4-2 | NA | ASSQTTGTGNLYEQY
TRBV6-5 | NA | ASSYSFGSGTEAF
TRBV29-1 | NA | SVSDRGLGNTIY
TRBV7-3 | NA | ASSVTGDIYEQY
TRBV7-6 | NA | ASSLIPMNTEAF
TRBV10-3 | NA | AISATALGSGGTDEKLF
TRBV18 | NA | ASSPPMGRGGISPLH
TRBV29-1 | few | SVNPGTGETQY
TRBV5-1 | few | ASKEHSITNEQY
TRBV9 | few | ASSQGGPENTIY
TRBV2 | NA | ASLQGEAEAF
TRBV4-1 | NA | ASSQVGQGADGYT
TRBV11-2 | NA | ASSQKGGGGRQETQY
TRBV5-1 | NA | ASSVQGYNTGELF